The following is a T cell receptor beta chain sequence with its context. The data are from a study of blood T cell repertoires in COVID-19. Study-wide context: Sites across the United States, Italy and Spain contributed samples from acute and convalescent COVID-19. PBMCs, B-cell-depleted T cells, or T cells provided the cDNA or gDNA that made up the material.

Participants spanned ages about 18 to 100 years and resided in over 20 US areas. V gave up 1 base and J gave up 5 bases, with 12 bases separating them. This CDR3 spans 15 amino acids. Germline lookup yields CDR1 SGHTA and CDR2 FQGNSA. How the authors handled the data: Counts of nucleated cells, estimated from reference gene primer amplification, were obtained. Measured with immunoSEQ multiplex PCR; TCRdb has only the in-frame clones, and not every one. That table is the source of V, J and clone size, and D and trimming were worked out from the DNA. The top ten clones hold around 6.1% of a sample with approximately 170,000 clones, approximately 80% of them seen once.

Input material: PBMCs or T cells enriched from blood (not recorded which). This receptor was obtained from a man aged 35 to 55 who had recovered from COVID-19. This chain links TRBV7-2 with TRBJ1-5, with a possible D match to TRBD1 (5 bases). CDR3 DNA: TGTGCCAGCAGCTTAGTGGAGGGACCTGATCAGCCCCAGCATTTT. This encodes CASSLVEGPDQPQHF.